Presented here are 15 T cell receptor beta chains from one specimen sequenced in a study of shared T cell receptors in the human thymus. Libraries were prepared by immunoSEQ multiplex PCR; TCRdb keeps only in-frame clonotypes and omits some of them. The data hold under 450,000 clones, with around 95% observed a single time. Sequenced sample: thymocytes. These receptors were obtained from a human donor.

V usage is TRBV5-4 and J usage is TRBJ1-4, with TRBD1 matching 9 bases. Germline values: CDR1 SGHNT, CDR2 YYREEE (reference sequence). This CDR3 has 16 residues. V dropped 2 bases and J dropped 6; count of bases not matched to a gene: 8. The CDR3 protein is CASSFYTGGAHEKLFF. In DNA form, the CDR3 reads TGTGCCAGCAGCTTTTATACAGGGGGCGCGCATGAAAAACTGTTTTTT.

This chain links TRBV7-9 with TRBJ1-4, with a weak D call TRBD1 (5 bases). Germline CDR1 reads SEHNR; CDR2 reads FQNEAQ (reference sequence). Trimming removed 5 bases from V and 4 bases from J, with 17 bases in between. This CDR3 region has 16 residues. The CDR3 sequence is CASSPRRGRNNEKLFF. CDR3 nucleotides: TGTGCCAGCAGCCCCCGAAGGGGCAGGAATAATGAAAAACTGTTTTTT.

The chain couples TRBV6-6 to TRBJ2-1; tentatively, D is TRBD2 (5 bases). The CDR3 is 16 amino acids. Germline V gives CDR1 MNHNY, CDR2 SVGAGI (reference sequence). V lost 4 bases and J lost 0, with 13 bases in between. Here the CDR3 reads CASSSLNRDSYNEQFF. CDR3 nucleotide sequence: TGTGCCAGCAGTTCCTTAAACCGGGACTCCTACAATGAGCAGTTCTTC.

The genes are TRBV27 and TRBJ2-1, with 9 bases lining up with TRBD1. This CDR3 region has 16 residues. Germline V gives CDR1 MNHEY, CDR2 SMNVEV (reference sequence). The V and J ends lost 2 bases and 9 bases, in that order; junction bases with no gene match: 11. The CDR3 DNA reads TGTGCCAGCAGTTTAAGGGACAGGGTGGTAATGGCTGAGCAGTTCTTC. Translating it yields CASSLRDRVVMAEQFF.

The chain employs TRBV4-2 and TRBJ1-4; D gene unclear. Trimming removed 4 bases from V and 5 bases from J, with 17 bases in between. This CDR3 region has 16 residues. Germline V lookup: CDR1 LGHNA, CDR2 YNFKEQ. The chain's CDR3 is CASSLTYIPPNEKLFF. CDR3 nucleotides: TGTGCCAGCAGCCTGACGTACATACCGCCAAATGAAAAACTGTTTTTT.

The V gene is TRBV18, the J gene TRBJ2-7; no definite D call. The CDR3 length is 15 residues. Trimming took 4 bases from V and 5 from J, leaving 18 bases between them. The germline V gene encodes CDR1 KGHSH and CDR2 LQKENI. In nucleotides, the CDR3 is TGTGCCAGCTCACGGCAAAAGGCGAAAGGCCACGAGCAGTACTTC. Translation: CASSRQKAKGHEQYF. Full variable domain (outside the CDR3, taken from reference TRBV18 and TRBJ2-7): NAGVMQNPRHLVRRRGQEARLRCSPMKGHSHVYWYRQLPEEGLKFMVYLQKENIIDESGMPKERFSAEFPKEGPSILRIQQVVRGDSAAYFCASSRQKAKGHEQYFGPGTRLTVT.

This chain connects TRBV4-1 to TRBJ1-5, with TRBD1 as a possible D gene (6 bases). Trimming took 1 base from V and 6 from J, leaving 13 bases between them. Looked up from germline, CDR1 is MGHRA and CDR2 is YSYEKL. CDR3 length: 15 amino acids. The CDR3 coding sequence is TGCGCCAGCAGCCAAGTCCCAGGGGAGGGTCAGCCCCAGCATTTT. Translation gives CASSQVPGEGQPQHF.

The chain joins TRBV28 to TRBJ2-2; D is ambiguous. V lost 10 bases and J 0 bases, leaving 9 bases between the germline ends. Germline loops: CDR1 MDHEN, CDR2 SYDVKM. The CDR3 sequence is 13 residues long. The CDR3 here is CATIYTNTGELFF. Written as DNA, the CDR3 is TGTGCCACCATATATACGAACACCGGGGAGCTGTTTTTT.

The rearrangement links TRBV28 to TRBJ2-7, with 8 bases aligning to TRBD1. The V gene end was trimmed by 5 bases and the J gene end by 2 bases; junction bases not matched to a gene: 2. This CDR3 region has 13 residues. Germline assignment: CDR1 MDHEN and CDR2 SYDVKM. The CDR3 here is CASSPTGAYEQYF. The DNA for the CDR3 is TGTGCCAGCAGTCCGACAGGGGCCTACGAGCAGTACTTC.

Concerning this clone: A read error may account for a junction end that differs from germline. This chain joins TRBV19 and TRBJ1-1, with TRBD1 matching over 7 bases. CDR1 LNHDA and CDR2 SQIVND come from the germline V gene (reference sequence). The CDR3 spans 14 residues. CDR3 amino acids: CASGGPQTNTEAFF. CDR3 nucleotide sequence: TGTGCCTCAGGGGGGCCACAGACGAACACTGAGGCTTTCTTT.

The V call is TRBV28, the J call TRBJ1-2; 8 nucleotides agree with TRBD1. V trimming: 6 bases; J trimming: 3 bases; junction bases outside the gene matches: 9. Germline V gene data show CDR1 as MDHEN and CDR2 as SYDVKM. The CDR3 extends over 15 amino acids. The CDR3 protein is CASSHKRDRYYGYTF. Written as DNA, the CDR3 is TGTGCCAGCAGCCACAAGAGGGACAGGTACTATGGCTACACCTTC.

The chain employs TRBV5-1 and TRBJ1-3, with D uncertain. The V and J ends lost 0 bases and 7 bases respectively, with 20 bases between them. The CDR3 length is 17 residues. The germline CDR1 and CDR2 sequences are SGHRS and YFSETQ. CDR3 sequence (DNA): TGCGCCAGCAGCTTGGACTTACCGGGCCAACCATGGAACACCATATATTTT. As protein: CASSLDLPGQPWNTIYF.

The chain employs TRBV5-1 and TRBJ2-7; 8 nucleotides match TRBD1. The length of the CDR3 is 15 residues. Germline assignment: CDR1 SGHRS and CDR2 YFSETQ. The V segment lost 4 bases and the J segment 1 base; nucleotides outside the gene matches: 7. For the CDR3, the DNA is TGCGCCAGCAGCCACCGACAGGGGACTTCCTACGAGCAGTACTTC. Residues: CASSHRQGTSYEQYF.

The rearrangement links TRBV4-1 to TRBJ1-2, with a tentative D call TRBD1 (6 bases). Trimming pared 1 base from V and 4 bases from J, leaving 13 bases between. There are 15 residues in the CDR3. Germline assignment: CDR1 MGHRA and CDR2 YSYEKL. The CDR3: CASSQAPGHGYGYTF. CDR3 in DNA: TGCGCCAGCAGCCAAGCCCCGGGACATGGCTATGGCTACACCTTC.

The chain is built from TRBV11-2 and TRBJ1-1; 10 bases line up with TRBD1. The germline gives CDR1 SGHAT, CDR2 FQNNGV. V dropped 0 bases and J dropped 0; count of bases not matched to a gene: 10. The CDR3 has 19 residues. The DNA of the CDR3 is TGTGCCAGCAGCTTAGAAGGCTCGGGGACAGGGGACATGAACACTGAAGCTTTCTTT. Residues: CASSLEGSGTGDMNTEAFF.